The 31 T cell receptor beta chains below all came from one sample that was sequenced in a study of T cells in Graves' hyperthyroidism and ophthalmopathy. It was RNA transcripts that yielded the amplified TCR beta CDR3 regions. Using the HTBI primer set, a first-round RT-PCR was run on the TCR CDR3. TCRdb re-derived calls from the multiplex PCR reads in MiXCR, one entry per CDR3 protein. The sample holds under 350,000 distinct CDR3 sequences, roughly 20% seen once. Sample: blood. These receptors all stem from a woman aged 50 to 60 with Graves' hyperthyroidism.

This clonotype was seen a handful of times. The J gene is TRBJ2-1, the V gene TRBV10-1, with D possibly being TRBD1 (6 bases). This CDR3 region has 13 residues. The V and J ends lost 1 base and 5 bases respectively, with 6 bases between them. In germline, CDR1 is WNHNN, CDR2 SYGVQD (reference sequence). In DNA, the CDR3 is TGCGCCAGCAGTGAGTGGGACAACAATGAGCAGTTCTTC. The encoded protein is CASSEWDNNEQFF.

This clonotype was recorded at least ten times. This chain uses TRBV6-1 with TRBJ1-1, with unresolved D. Trimming pared 5 bases from V and 3 bases from J, leaving 10 bases between. The CDR3 spans 13 residues. Germline lookup yields CDR1 MNHNS and CDR2 SASEGT. The CDR3 DNA sequence: TGTGCCAGCAGTCTTACGGTGGACACTGAAGCTTTCTTT. This codes for CASSLTVDTEAFF.

This clonotype was recorded at least ten times. This chain links TRBV7-6 with TRBJ1-4; D gene ambiguous. V lost 5 bases, J lost 5 bases, and 12 bases lay in between. Germline V gives CDR1 SGHVS, CDR2 FNYEAQ. The CDR3 is 14 amino acids. CDR3 residues: CASSPRAGNEKLFF. As DNA, the CDR3 is TGTGCCAGCAGCCCAAGGGCTGGGAATGAAAAACTGTTTTTT.

This clonotype appeared many times. V and J are TRBV20-1 and TRBJ1-1; D is uncertain. This CDR3 region has 12 residues. V lost 3 bases and J 1 base, leaving 6 bases between the germline ends. Germline-derived CDR1 and CDR2 are DFQATT and SNEGSKA (reference sequence). The CDR3 region is CSASPGNTEAFF. In nucleotides, the CDR3 is TGCAGTGCTAGTCCAGGGAACACTGAAGCTTTCTTT.

The CDR3 bases are TGTGCCAGCAGCCACGGGGGGAAGGGGGGCTACACCTTC. It is translated as CASSHGGKGGYTF. The chain uses TRBV14 and TRBJ1-2, with D maybe TRBD1 (5 bases). V was shortened by 3 bases and J by 8 bases, with 13 bases between the two germline ends. This CDR3 is 13 amino acids long. Germline CDR1 is SGHDN and CDR2 is FVKESK.

Points on this clonotype: A much larger clone lies a single base off, so this may be a read error. The limits of the CDR3 on the DNA are not certain, so only TCRdb's listed CDR3 is given. The chain joins TRBV5-6 to TRBJ2-6. The CDR3 length is 14 residues, termini included. The germline V gene has CDR1 SGHDT and CDR2 YYEEEE. The CDR3: CASSFGYGANVLNF.

The sample holds a few counts of this clonotype. The chain couples TRBV27 to TRBJ2-7; 10 bases line up with TRBD2. J was trimmed by 3 bases and V by 5 bases; bases with no gene match: 7. Germline CDR1 and CDR2: MNHEY and SMNVEV (reference sequence). The CDR3 has 15 amino acids. CDR3 region: CASSPKLAGHYEQYF. In DNA form, the CDR3 reads TGTGCCAGCAGTCCGAAACTAGCGGGACACTACGAGCAGTACTTC.

There are many counts of this clonotype. V gene TRBV13 combines with J gene TRBJ2-1; no clear D gene. CDR3 length equals 13 residues. The germline CDR1 and CDR2 sequences are PRHDT and FYEKMQ (reference sequence). The germline V and J ends were trimmed by 3 bases and 5 bases, with 8 bases remaining between them. CDR3 amino acids: CASSFGRNNEQFF. For the CDR3, the DNA is TGTGCCAGCAGCTTCGGGCGAAACAATGAGCAGTTCTTC.

This clonotype was recorded many times. The chain uses TRBV19 and TRBJ2-7; a possible D gene is TRBD1 (5 bases). CDR3 size: 15 residues. Germline values: CDR1 LNHDA, CDR2 SQIVND (reference sequence). The germline V and J ends were trimmed by 9 bases and 1 base, with 19 bases remaining between them. The CDR3 loop is CARRTQGNRSYEQYV. The CDR3 nucleotides are TGTGCCAGGAGGACCCAGGGCAACCGTTCCTACGAGCAGTACGTC.

CDR3 coding DNA: TGTGCCAGTAGTATATCGTCGGGAGGGCAGTCTTACAATGAGCAGTTCTTC. Its translation is CASSISSGGQSYNEQFF. The chain links TRBV19 to TRBJ2-1, with 8 positions matching TRBD2. The CDR3 loop spans 17 amino acids. CDR1 and CDR2 (germline): LNHDA, SQIVND (reference sequence). V was pared by 2 bases and J by 4 bases, with 10 bases of the junction left unmatched.

This chain links TRBV10-3 with TRBJ2-2; the D call may be TRBD1 or TRBD2 (5 bases each). The germline V gene encodes CDR1 ENHRY and CDR2 SYGVKD. The CDR3 loop spans 15 amino acids. V was shortened by 11 bases and J by 3 bases, with 19 bases between the two germline ends. CDR3 protein: CASSGTLVDTGELFF. In nucleotides, the CDR3 is TGTGCCTCGTCCGGGACCCTGGTAGACACCGGGGAGCTGTTTTTT.

This clonotype was seen repeatedly, ten times or more. The chain employs TRBV28 and TRBJ2-1; the match to TRBD1 covers 8 bases. V gave up 3 bases and J gave up 7 bases; unmatched junction bases: 5. Germline V CDR1 and CDR2: MDHEN, SYDVKM. The CDR3 loop spans 14 amino acids. The CDR3: CASSLQGALNEQFF. The DNA for the CDR3 is TGTGCCAGCAGTTTGCAGGGGGCCTTAAATGAGCAGTTCTTC.

This clonotype was picked up many times. This rearrangement joins TRBV11-2 to TRBJ1-2; D ambiguous. The germline gives CDR1 SGHAT, CDR2 FQNNGV. This CDR3 is built from 15 residues. Trimming removed 5 bases at V and 8 bases at J, with 21 bases between. The chain's CDR3 is CASSPHPGRLKGYTF. The CDR3 DNA reads TGTGCCAGCAGCCCTCATCCCGGGAGGCTAAAGGGCTACACCTTC.

This clonotype was counted ten times or more. V gene TRBV28 combines with J gene TRBJ1-5, with TRBD1 matching over 10 bases. CDR1 and CDR2 (germline): MDHEN, SYDVKM. This CDR3 region has 14 residues. J gave up 5 bases and V 6 bases, and 4 bases lay outside the gene matches. The CDR3 sequence: CASSPGTGDQPQHF. CDR3 nucleotide sequence: TGTGCCAGCAGCCCCGGGACAGGGGATCAGCCCCAGCATTTT.

The table lists this clonotype with many counts. V gene TRBV7-9 combines with J gene TRBJ1-2; no clear D gene. The CDR3 is 15 amino acids. Germline loops: CDR1 SEHNR, CDR2 FQNEAQ (reference sequence). V was shortened by 6 bases and J by 2 bases, with 16 bases between the two germline ends. The CDR3 is CASSPVVSPNYGYTF. In DNA, the CDR3 is TGTGCCAGCAGTCCCGTTGTCAGTCCAAACTATGGCTACACCTTC.

This clonotype was counted a few times. The V call is TRBV29-1, the J call TRBJ1-1; no definite D call. This CDR3 has 13 residues. Germline CDR1 is SQVTM and CDR2 is ANQGSEA. CDR3 loop: CRSAPRRNTEAFF. Written as DNA, the CDR3 is TGCAGGTCGGCCCCGAGACGGAACACTGAAGCTTTCTTT.

This clonotype was counted between two and nine times. This chain joins TRBV5-4 and TRBJ2-1, with 8 bases identical to TRBD1. The V gene's germline CDR1 is SGHNT and CDR2 YYREEE (reference sequence). J lost 0 bases, V lost 5 bases, and 10 bases had no gene match. The length of the CDR3 is 17 residues. The CDR3 loop reads CASRDGTGGDSYNEQFF. Here the CDR3 DNA reads TGTGCCAGCAGGGATGGGACAGGTGGAGACTCCTACAATGAGCAGTTCTTC.

On this clonotype itself: This may be a read error, as it is one base from a much larger clone. The chain joins TRBV18 to TRBJ2-1; possibly TRBD1 for D (6 bases). Germline CDR1 is KGHSH and CDR2 is LQKENI. This CDR3 spans 16 amino acids. This chain's CDR3 is CASLPGSRQGRGEQFF. CDR3 DNA sequence: TGTGCCAGCTTACCAGGGAGTAGGCAGGGGCGAGGTGAGCAGTTCTTC.

The chain links TRBV9 to TRBJ1-3; D ambiguous. This CDR3 has 15 residues. Germline CDR1 is SGDLS and CDR2 is YYNGEE. V was cut by 2 bases and J by 4 bases, with 13 bases left in between. CDR3 sequence reads: CASSVPTSPGNTIYF. The CDR3, as DNA: TGTGCCAGCAGCGTGCCTACGTCACCCGGAAACACCATATATTTT.

The genes are TRBV28 and TRBJ2-7; possibly TRBD2 for D (6 bases). V lost 8 bases, J lost 7 bases, and 15 bases lay in between. The length of the CDR3 is 12 residues. Germline lookup yields CDR1 MDHEN and CDR2 SYDVKM. The CDR3 coding sequence is TGTGCCAGCGGCGGGGTGGGTGGGGAGCAGTACTTC. Its translation is CASGGVGGEQYF.

The rearrangement links TRBV7-2 to TRBJ2-3; 8 bases fit TRBD2. Per germline, CDR1 SGHTA and CDR2 FQGNSA. V dropped 2 bases and J dropped 5; count of bases not matched to a gene: 3. This CDR3 has 14 amino acids. CDR3 region: CASSLTLAEDTQYF. In DNA, the CDR3 is TGTGCCAGCAGCTTAACACTAGCGGAAGATACGCAGTATTTT.

This clonotype was counted at least ten times. This chain links TRBV7-8 with TRBJ2-1; no firm D call. Germline-derived CDR1 and CDR2 are SGHVS and FQNEAQ. The CDR3 runs 14 residues. V was pared by 2 bases and J by 6 bases, with 11 bases between. CDR3 in amino acids: CASSLTARTNEQFF. CDR3 coding DNA: TGTGCCAGCAGCTTAACGGCCAGGACCAATGAGCAGTTCTTC.

This clonotype was seen a few times. This chain uses TRBV10-2 with TRBJ1-1; no clear D gene. V lost 6 bases and J 3 bases, leaving 8 bases between the germline ends. The germline CDR1 and CDR2 sequences are WSHSY and SAAADI. This CDR3 has 12 residues. The CDR3 sequence is CASRAEYTEAFF. In nucleotides, the CDR3 is TGCGCCAGCAGGGCTGAGTACACTGAAGCTTTCTTT.

This clonotype was seen repeatedly, ten times or more. The chain uses TRBV2 and TRBJ2-5; perhaps TRBD2 as D (5 bases). The germline CDR1 and CDR2 sequences are SNHLY and FYNNEI. The V gene lost 1 base and the J gene lost 4 bases, with 13 bases spanning the gap. The CDR3 covers 15 residues. CDR3 DNA: TGTGCCAGCAGTGAAGAAGGAGCTAGCAGAGAGACCCAGTACTTC. Amino acid sequence: CASSEEGASRETQYF.

Ten or more counts support this clonotype. The chain carries TRBV13 and TRBJ1-5; D not resolved. CDR1 is PRHDT and CDR2 is FYEKMQ in the germline V gene (reference sequence). The CDR3 sequence is 15 residues long. V was clipped by 0 bases and J by 3 bases, with 9 bases between them. This chain's CDR3 is CASSLGGPANQPQHF. The CDR3 DNA sequence: TGTGCCAGCAGCTTAGGTGGACCGGCCAATCAGCCCCAGCATTTT.

This clonotype has a handful of counts. CDR3 protein: CASSQGTGYSNQPQHF. The CDR3 nucleotides are TGTGCCAGCAGCCAAGGGACTGGGTATAGCAATCAGCCCCAGCATTTT. The V call is TRBV3-1, the J call TRBJ1-5; no firm D call. The CDR3 sequence is 16 residues long. V was pared by 1 base and J by 0 bases, with 10 bases between. Germline V gene data show CDR1 as LGHDT and CDR2 as YNNKEL (reference sequence).

This clonotype was found a few times. The V gene is TRBV4-1, the J gene TRBJ1-2; D uncertain. Per germline, CDR1 MGHRA and CDR2 YSYEKL. Trimming removed 0 bases at V and 7 bases at J, with 12 bases between. CDR3 length: 14 residues. This CDR3 is CASSQDGSSLGYTF. CDR3 coding DNA: TGCGCCAGCAGCCAAGATGGCAGCAGCCTTGGCTACACCTTC.

V and J are TRBV9 and TRBJ1-1; D gene uncertain. This CDR3 contains 17 residues. Germline V CDR1 and CDR2: SGDLS, YYNGEE. V lost 0 bases and J 1 base, leaving 16 bases between the germline ends. CDR3 region: CASSVGGSGIQNTEAFF. The CDR3, as DNA: TGTGCCAGCAGCGTAGGGGGTAGCGGCATCCAGAACACTGAAGCTTTCTTT.

This chain connects TRBV10-3 to TRBJ1-1; no firm D call. The length of the CDR3 is 14 residues. Trimming pared 0 bases from V and 1 base from J, leaving 6 bases between. The germline CDR1 and CDR2 sequences are ENHRY and SYGVKD. The CDR3 spells CAISESLGNTEAFF. The DNA of the CDR3 is TGTGCCATCAGTGAGTCGCTCGGGAACACTGAAGCTTTCTTT.

This clonotype showed up many times. DNA for the CDR3: TGTGCCAGCAGTTTACGAAATACGCAGTATTTT. It translates to CASSLRNTQYF. This chain links TRBV28 with TRBJ2-3; D not resolved. The CDR3 is 11 amino acids. CDR1 is MDHEN and CDR2 is SYDVKM in the germline V gene. V lost 2 bases to trimming and J lost 7 bases, with 4 bases between them.

This rearrangement joins TRBV20-1 to TRBJ2-1; 7 nucleotides line up with TRBD1. This CDR3 is built from 12 residues. V was pared by 3 bases and J by 12 bases, with 8 bases of the junction left unmatched. The germline V gene has CDR1 DFQATT and CDR2 SNEGSKA (reference sequence). The CDR3 reads CSASVGGPLQFF. The CDR3 bases are TGCAGTGCTAGTGTAGGGGGCCCCCTGCAGTTCTTC.